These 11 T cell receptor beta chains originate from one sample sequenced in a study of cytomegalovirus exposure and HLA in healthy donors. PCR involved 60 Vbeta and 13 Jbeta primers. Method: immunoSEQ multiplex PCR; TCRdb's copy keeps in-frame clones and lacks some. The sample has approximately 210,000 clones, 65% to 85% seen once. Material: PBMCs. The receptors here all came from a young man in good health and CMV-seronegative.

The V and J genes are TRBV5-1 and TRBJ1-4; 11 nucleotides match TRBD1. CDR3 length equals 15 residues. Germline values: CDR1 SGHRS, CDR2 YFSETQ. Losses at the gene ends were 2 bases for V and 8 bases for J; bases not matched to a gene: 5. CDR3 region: CASSLGTGGWEKLFF. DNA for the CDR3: TGCGCCAGCAGCTTAGGGACAGGGGGATGGGAAAAACTGTTTTTT.

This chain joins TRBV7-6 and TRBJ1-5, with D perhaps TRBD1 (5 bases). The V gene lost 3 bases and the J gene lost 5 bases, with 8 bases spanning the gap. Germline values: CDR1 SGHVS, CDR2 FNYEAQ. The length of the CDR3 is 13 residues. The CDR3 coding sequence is TGTGCCAGCAGCTTGGACACCCATCAGCCCCAGCATTTT. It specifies CASSLDTHQPQHF. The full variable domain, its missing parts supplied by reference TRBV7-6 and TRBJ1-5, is GAGVSQSPRYKVTKRGQDVALRCDPISGHVSLYWYRQALGQGPEFLTYFNYEAQQDKSGLPNDRFSAERPEGSISTLTIQRTEQRDSAMYRCASSLDTHQPQHFGDGTRLSIL.

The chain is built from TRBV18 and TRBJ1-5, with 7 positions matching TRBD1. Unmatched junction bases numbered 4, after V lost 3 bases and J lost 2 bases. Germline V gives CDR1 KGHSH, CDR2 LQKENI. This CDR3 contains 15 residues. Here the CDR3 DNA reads TGTGCCAGCTCACCGGGGACAGTAGGCAATCAGCCCCAGCATTTT. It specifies CASSPGTVGNQPQHF.

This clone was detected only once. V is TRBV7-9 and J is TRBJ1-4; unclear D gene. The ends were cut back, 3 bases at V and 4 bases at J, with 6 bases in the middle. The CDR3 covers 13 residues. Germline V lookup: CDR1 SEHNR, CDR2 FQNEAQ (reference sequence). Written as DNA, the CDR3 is TGTGCCAGCAGCTTTGCCAGTAATGAAAAACTGTTTTTT. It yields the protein CASSFASNEKLFF.

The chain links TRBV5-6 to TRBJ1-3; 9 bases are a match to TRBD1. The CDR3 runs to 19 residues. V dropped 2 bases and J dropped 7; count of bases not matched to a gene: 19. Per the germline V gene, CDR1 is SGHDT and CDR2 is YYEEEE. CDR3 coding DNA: TGTGCCAGCAGCTTAACCGGGACAGGGCCCTTTTCGGGGCGGAACACCATATATTTT. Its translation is CASSLTGTGPFSGRNTIYF.

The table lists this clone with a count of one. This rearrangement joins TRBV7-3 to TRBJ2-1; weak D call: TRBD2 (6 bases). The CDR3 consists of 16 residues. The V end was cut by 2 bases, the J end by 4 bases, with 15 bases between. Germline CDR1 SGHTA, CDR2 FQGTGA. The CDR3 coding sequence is TGTGCCAGCAGCTTATGGGCGGGGCCACAGTACAATGAGCAGTTCTTC. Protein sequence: CASSLWAGPQYNEQFF.

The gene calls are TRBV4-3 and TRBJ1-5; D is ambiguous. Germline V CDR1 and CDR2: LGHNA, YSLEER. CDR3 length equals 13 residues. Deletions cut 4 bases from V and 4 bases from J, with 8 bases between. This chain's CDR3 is CASSPDFNQPQHF. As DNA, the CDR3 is TGCGCCAGCAGCCCAGACTTTAATCAGCCCCAGCATTTT.

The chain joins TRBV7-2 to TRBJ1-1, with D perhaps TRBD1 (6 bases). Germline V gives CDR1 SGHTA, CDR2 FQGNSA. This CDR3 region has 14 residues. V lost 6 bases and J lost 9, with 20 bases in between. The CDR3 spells CASRPTGGGGKAFF. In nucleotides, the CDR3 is TGTGCCAGCAGACCCACGGGAGGGGGGGGCAAAGCTTTCTTT.

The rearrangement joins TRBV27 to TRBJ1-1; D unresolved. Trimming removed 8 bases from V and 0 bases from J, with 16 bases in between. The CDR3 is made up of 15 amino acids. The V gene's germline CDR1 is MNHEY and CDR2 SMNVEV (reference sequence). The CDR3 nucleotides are TGTGCCAGCCTAAGGTCGGGATCCCTGAACACTGAAGCTTTCTTT. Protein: CASLRSGSLNTEAFF.

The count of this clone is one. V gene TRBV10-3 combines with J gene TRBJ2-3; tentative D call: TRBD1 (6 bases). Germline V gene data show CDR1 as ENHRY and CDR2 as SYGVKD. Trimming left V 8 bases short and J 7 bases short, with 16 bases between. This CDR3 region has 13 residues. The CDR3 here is CAIRRQDEYTQYF. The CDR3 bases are TGTGCCATCCGACGACAGGACGAATATACGCAGTATTTT.

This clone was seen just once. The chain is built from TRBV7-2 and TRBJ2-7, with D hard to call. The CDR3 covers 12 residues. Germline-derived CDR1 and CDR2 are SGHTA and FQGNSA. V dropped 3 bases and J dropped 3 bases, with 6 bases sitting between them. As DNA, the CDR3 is TGTGCCAGCAGCTTGTCGGTCTACGAGCAGTACTTC. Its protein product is CASSLSVYEQYF. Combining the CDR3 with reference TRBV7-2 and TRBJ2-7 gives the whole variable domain GAGVSQSPSNKVTEKGKDVELRCDPISGHTALYWYRQSLGQGLEFLIYFQGNSAPDKSGLPSDRFSAERTGGSVSTLTIQRTQQEDSAVYLCASSLSVYEQYFGPGTRLTVT.